This T cell receptor beta chain is from a study of blood T cell repertoires in COVID-19 (dated by TCRdb to about 2020). Notes on the research overall: The collaborator samples originated in the United States, Italy and Spain and spanned the acute and convalescent phases of COVID-19. Samples were obtained from the ongoing ImmuneRACE study (first 160 participants) and from about 1,300 subjects provided by 6 global collaborators. The dataset comprised deeply sampled blood TCRbeta repertoires from subjects exposed to, actively infected with, or recovered from COVID-19. The prospective study material was composed of cDNA or gDNA derived from T cells, B-cell-depleted T cells, or PBMCs. The repertoires were released in a freely available public database intended as a resource for research on the immune response to SARS-CoV-2. A de-identified subject ID, COVID-19 status, age in years and sex were almost always included in the sample metadata. Where available, HLA class I and class II types were taken from metadata supplied by the sample provider and were not determined by assay-based typing.

Overall study results and their limits: The amount of clinical and demographic metadata varied by source and participant and was provided uncurated.

In the case of this clone: Its recognized antigen is unknown. No quality values exist for individual bases; no much larger clone is one base distant.

Trimming takes 6 bases from V and 2 bases from J, and the germline ends sit 13 bases apart. The germline V gene yields SGHVS for CDR1 and FQNEAQ for CDR2. The CDR3 runs 14 residues from the cysteine to the phenylalanine. Only the CDR3 part of the read is kept: 42 bases, read in frame from the first base. The immunoSEQ Assay, a bias-controlled multiplex PCR, was used to amplify TCRbeta CDR3 regions from genomic DNA. The authors' analysis ran thus. The number of nucleated cells in each sample was estimated from the amplification of reference gene primers within the assay. Sequence reads were collapsed and filtered to measure the absolute abundance of every unique TCRbeta CDR3 rearrangement. Productive Simpson clonality was computed per sample as the square root of Simpson's diversity index over productive rearrangements. The source is immuneACCESS, and TCRdb retained only in-frame sequences with V and J called. Part of the clones is not carried over; for the studies checked, unresolved V genes explain less than half of this, and the remainder is unexplained. The V and J calls and clone size were taken over from that table, and D and trimming were inferred from the DNA. The sample records 80,000 to 85,000 clones, around 88% of which are singletons. Jointly, the top ten make up approximately 5% of the sample.

Collaborating institutions collected whole blood in K2EDTA tubes following their own protocols. For TCRbeta analysis, collaborator samples were shipped as frozen whole blood, as isolated PBMCs, or as DNA extracted from either sample type. The rearrangement combines TRBV7-8 with TRBJ1-1, with TRBD1 tentatively as D gene (6 bases match). This clonotype was obtained from a woman aged 80 or over with acute or convalescent COVID-19. Sequencing input: peripheral blood. The nucleotide sequence reads as follows: TGTGCCAGCAGTTACTGGACAGATAACACTGAAGCTTTCTTT. It encodes CASSYWTDNTEAFF. Reference TRBV7-8 and TRBJ1-1 proteins supply the regions before and after the CDR3; the full variable domain is: GAGVSQSPRYKVAKRGQDVALRCDPISGHVSLFWYQQALGQGPEFLTYFQNEAQLDKSGLPSDRFFAERPEGSVSTLKIQRTQQEDSAVYLCASSYWTDNTEAFFGQGTRLTVV.